This passage covers 5 T cell receptor beta chains from one sample sequenced in a study of OX40 agonist ivuxolimab in advanced cancers. Only in-frame clones appear in the TCRdb table, and some are missing; sequencing was by immunoSEQ multiplex PCR. The sample consists of about 81,000 clones, around 90% of them appearing once. Sequencing was performed on CD4+ or CD8+ T cells sorted from blood, taken in a trial of the OX40 agonist ivuxolimab. Receptor source: an adult with an advanced solid tumor such as melanoma, head and neck, liver or kidney cancer.

The V gene is TRBV7-9, the J gene TRBJ2-2; the D gene could be TRBD1 or TRBD2 (6 bases each). CDR1 SEHNR and CDR2 FQNEAQ come from the germline V gene (reference sequence). This CDR3 is 15 amino acids long. The ends were cut back, 2 bases at V and 7 bases at J, with 14 bases in the middle. CDR3 region: CASSLFRGRNGELFF. The CDR3 DNA follows: TGTGCCAGCAGCTTATTCCGGGGGCGAAACGGGGAGCTGTTTTTT. Filled out from reference TRBV7-9 and TRBJ2-2, the complete variable domain reads DTGVSQNPRHKITKRGQNVTFRCDPISEHNRLYWYRQTLGQGPEFLTYFQNEAQLEKSRLLSDRFSAERPKGSFSTLEIQRTEQGDSAMYLCASSLFRGRNGELFFGEGSRLTVL.

The gene calls are TRBV28 and TRBJ1-2, with D possibly TRBD1 on 5 matching bases. Per the germline V gene, CDR1 is MDHEN and CDR2 is SYDVKM. The CDR3 spans 12 residues. This CDR3 is CVSLGPPKGYTF. The CDR3 DNA is TGTGTCTCGCTGGGACCGCCGAAAGGCTACACCTTC.

The chain couples TRBV27 to TRBJ2-5, with 8 bases lining up with TRBD1. Germline V lookup: CDR1 MNHEY, CDR2 SMNVEV (reference sequence). This CDR3 spans 15 amino acids. V shed 5 bases, J shed 3 bases, and the junction held 8 bases outside the gene matches. CDR3 in amino acids: CASSHLGQDEETQYF. In nucleotides, the CDR3 is TGTGCCAGCAGTCACCTGGGACAGGACGAAGAGACCCAGTACTTC.

This clone was counted a single time. The gene calls are TRBV5-1 and TRBJ2-1; 7 bases agree with TRBD1. This CDR3 has 15 residues. The germline CDR1 and CDR2 sequences are SGHRS and YFSETQ. With 3 bases clipped from V and 2 bases from J, the junction kept 5 bases outside the gene matches. The CDR3 DNA is TGCGCCAGCAGCTGGGACAGACCAGCCTACAATGAGCAGTTCTTC. Its protein product is CASSWDRPAYNEQFF.

CDR3 amino acids: CASSRGHRGTKYNEQFF. The CDR3 coding sequence is TGTGCCAGCAGCCGGGGGCACAGGGGGACTAAATACAATGAGCAGTTCTTC. The chain joins TRBV7-6 to TRBJ2-1, with D possibly being TRBD1 (8 bases). The length of the CDR3 is 17 residues. Germline V gives CDR1 SGHVS, CDR2 FNYEAQ. Trimming cost V 5 bases and J 4 bases, with 21 bases left between them.